The present entry profiles one T cell receptor (beta chain) with its context. Germline V gives CDR1 MNHNS, CDR2 SASEGT. V lost 1 base, J lost 4 bases, and 16 bases lay in between. This CDR3 has 16 amino acids. Libraries were prepared by immunoSEQ multiplex PCR; TCRdb keeps only in-frame clonotypes and omits some of them. The sample shows roughly 1,100,000 clones, about 75% of them seen only once. The data were obtained in a study of shared clonotypes between healthy human individuals. This TCR derives from a man aged 18 to 30 in good health. The chain carries TRBV6-1 and TRBJ1-2, with D unclear. The material sequenced was memory CD4+ T cells sorted from blood. Described subset: CD45RA-negative fraction. As DNA, the CDR3 is TGTGCCAGCAGTGAAGAAGCGACTCTGTGGTTCTATGGCTACACCTTC. Protein: CASSEEATLWFYGYTF.